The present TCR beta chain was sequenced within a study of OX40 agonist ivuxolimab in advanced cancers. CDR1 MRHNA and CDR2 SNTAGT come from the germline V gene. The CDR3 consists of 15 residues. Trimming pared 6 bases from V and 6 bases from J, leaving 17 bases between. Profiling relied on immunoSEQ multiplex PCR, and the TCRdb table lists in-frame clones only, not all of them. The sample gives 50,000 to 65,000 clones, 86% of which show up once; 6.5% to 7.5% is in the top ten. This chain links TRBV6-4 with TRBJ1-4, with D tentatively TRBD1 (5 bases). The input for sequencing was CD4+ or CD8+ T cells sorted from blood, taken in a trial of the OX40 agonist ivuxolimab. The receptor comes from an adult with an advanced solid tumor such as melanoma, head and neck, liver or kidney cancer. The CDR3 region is CASSKGTDGDEKLFF. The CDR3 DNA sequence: TGTGCCAGCAGCAAAGGGACCGACGGGGATGAAAAACTGTTTTTT.